Described below is a single TCR beta chain sequence and its context. Its antigen remains undetermined. The input lacks base qualities; no much larger clone sits a single base away. The data are from a study of shared clonotypes between healthy human individuals (dated by TCRdb to the early 2020s). A note on the overall study: The cohort comprised a couple of women and a few men aged 18 to 49 years. Leukapheresis yielded between about 0.94 and 9 billion PBMCs per donor. Different laboratories and diverse techniques were used to prepare libraries and sequence TCR repertoires, to increase sequencing depth and limit assay-specific biases. For each donor, three plates each were used for CD4 naive and CD4 memory, two plates were used for CD8 naive, and one plate was used for CD8 memory. The study deeply sequenced blood TCR repertoires of five healthy adults to estimate repertoire size and the extent of clonotype sharing between individuals. General study outcomes and caveats: Pairwise subsampling led to the expectation that sequencing depth would affect the degree of clonotype sharing among donors. Naive subsets generally had larger estimated clonotype richness than memory subsets did. Because the study included only a small number of donors, the genetic and exposure-history diversity represented was limited. Sharing across four donors was observed for approximately 5% of naive CD4, 3.5% of naive CD8, 2.3% of memory CD4, and 0.4% of memory CD8 clonotypes. Compared with non-shared clonotypes, the clonotypes found in all four sorted-subset donors had higher generation probabilities. Sampling was limited to blood, and TCR repertoires in tissue likely differ from TCR repertoires in blood. Rarefaction of sorted-subset datasets indicated incomplete sequencing despite the large sequencing depth.

The donors were healthy, HIV-negative adults with no recently reported acute infections or vaccinations. Every donor was a Caucasian adult residing in Nashville, Tennessee, USA. Magnetic negative selection was used to enrich CD4+ T cells, after which naive cells were positively selected on CD45RA and the negative fraction became the memory subset. Blood was obtained by leukapheresis, after which PBMCs were separated by Ficoll-Histopaque density gradient centrifugation and cryopreserved in liquid nitrogen vapor phase. Analytical flow cytometry was used to check the purity and quantity of each magnetically sorted T cell population. From each sorted fraction, genomic DNA was isolated and quantified by UV absorbance on a Nanodrop 2000c. In the germline V gene, CDR1 corresponds to LGHNA and CDR2 to YSLEER. Trimming removed 0 bases from V and 1 base from J, leaving 3 bases between the germline ends. From the cysteine up to the phenylalanine, the CDR3 has a length of 13 residues. CDR3 DNA is the only sequence kept; it has 39 bases, read in frame from the first base.

Using the deep immunoSEQ assay, multiplex PCR amplified TCR CDR3 regions from genomic DNA. Extracted genomic DNA from each cell subset was spread evenly across all wells of several immunoSEQ 96-well plates, with each plate serving as a replicate. For sorted subsets, each replicate PCR was loaded with 200 to 250 ng genomic DNA, equivalent to about 30,000 T cell genomes. The purified libraries were quantified using a Qubit 3.0 fluorometer, sized with a Bioanalyzer 2100, and then quantified again using the KAPA Library Quantification kit. Every immunoSEQ 96-well plate was sequenced on a separate single-read 150-cycle Illumina NextSeq 550 flow cell. In the paper's pipeline: Because the immunoSEQ output included only junctional sequences and no quality scores, the filtering could not be the same as the filtering used for full-length reads. To assign V/J genes and CDR3, sequences were annotated against IMGT germline references using PyIR, a Python wrapper for IgBLAST v1.9. Reads were filtered out if the reads had weak V/J assignments (E-value above 1e-6), no CDR3, stop codons, out-of-frame junctions, or ambiguous translated residues. V3J clonotypes were defined as sequences sharing an identical inferred V gene, J gene, and CDR3 amino acid sequence. Percentage overlap between repertoires was computed as shared unique clonotypes divided by the size of the smaller repertoire. RTK rarefaction, the Chao1 estimator, and Recon v2.1 estimates of unobserved clonotypes were used to assess repertoire richness. OLGA was used to compute generation probabilities for all TCRbeta clonotypes that the gDNA method yielded from four donors. TCRdb carries this immuneACCESS record with in-frame sequences only. Its versions omit some clonotypes, under half of them owing to an unresolved V gene in the studies checked, with the rest unexplained. V, J and clone size are taken as reported in that table, and D and trimming were inferred from the DNA itself. In all, the sample holds 1.6 million or so clones, and about 96% of those were seen once. The top ten clonotypes cover more than 0.9% of the sample.

The TCR sequence derives from a young man in good health. The sample taken for sequencing was naive CD4+ T cells sorted from blood. The intended sense of this specimen's cell subset or site label: CD45RA+ positively selected. The V and J segments used are TRBV4-3 and TRBJ1-1, with the D gene not confidently named. The DNA reads as follows: TGCGCCAGCAGCCAAGATGAGAACACTGAAGCTTTCTTT. The encoded protein is CASSQDENTEAFF.